This TCR beta chain was found in a study of T cell repertoires in cytomegalovirus infection. Study at large: CMV epitopes, recently identified HLA-C-restricted and well-studied HLA-B-restricted, were used. Broader study findings: Identification of carriers of CMV plus the relevant HLA was performed using cumulative public TCR beta family frequency. The response measured ex vivo was dominated by TCR beta clonotypes (HLA-C-restricted and CMV-specific).

This clonotype was counted only a few times. Its antigen is not known. V gave up 6 bases and J gave up 6 bases; unmatched junction bases: 14. The CDR3 is 18 amino acids. CDR1 and CDR2 (germline): MNHEY, SVGEGT. TCRdb re-called the reads through MiXCR, storing one row per CDR3 protein. This sample yields 750,000 to 900,000 distinct CDR3 sequences, of which under 35% are seen a single time; around 14% belongs to the top ten. This TCR was sampled from a human donor in good health (CMV status not recorded). Some clones in this sample may be carry-over from other donors' samples. The chain uses TRBV6-2 or TRBV6-3 and TRBJ2-4; 13 nucleotides match TRBD2. The sample in question was cultured CD8+ T cells from PBMCs, obtained from culture after CMV antigen stimulation. The chain's CDR3 is CASRPLGLAGVLINIQYF. The CDR3 DNA sequence: TGTGCCAGCAGACCGCTCGGACTAGCGGGGGTCCTCATAAACATTCAGTACTTC.